The 17 T cell receptor beta chains below were found in one sample sequenced in a study of T cell repertoires in cytomegalovirus infection. What these receptors recognize is not known. One entry per CDR3 protein, called by TCRdb with MiXCR from the reads. Of 700,000 to 950,000 distinct CDR3 sequences listed, roughly 33% were seen once; the top ten hold 9.5% to 15%. The source was cultured CD8+ T cells from PBMCs, collected from culture after CMV antigen stimulation. Receptor source: a human donor in good health (CMV status not recorded). Some clones in this sample may be carry-over from other donors' samples.

This clonotype was observed a few times. The chain couples TRBV2 to TRBJ1-2; 7 bases agree with TRBD1. CDR3 length equals 13 residues. The trim removed 8 bases at V and 8 bases at J, leaving 11 bases unmatched. In germline, CDR1 is SNHLY, CDR2 FYNNEI. CDR3 DNA: TGTGCCAGCCCAGGGGGGAGGACGCGAGGCTACACCTTC. Protein sequence: CASPGGRTRGYTF.

This clonotype has a handful of counts. This chain connects TRBV7-9 to TRBJ1-1, with unresolved D. The CDR3 runs to 13 residues. Trimming took off 4 bases at V and 4 bases at J, with 10 bases between the two ends. Germline V gene lookup returns CDR1 SEHNR and CDR2 FQNEAQ (reference sequence). As DNA, the CDR3 is TGTGCCAGCAGCTCCGCGCCCCTCACTGAAGCTTTCTTT. Protein sequence: CASSSAPLTEAFF.

This clonotype was recorded a few times. This chain joins TRBV4-3 and TRBJ2-1, with D uncertain. Germline-derived CDR1 and CDR2 are LGHNA and YSLEER. The CDR3 is 14 residues long. V lost 4 bases and J lost 0, with 7 bases in between. CDR3 in amino acids: CASSPRISYNEQFF. CDR3 DNA: TGCGCCAGCAGCCCGCGGATCTCCTACAATGAGCAGTTCTTC.

The DNA of the CDR3 is TGTGCCAGCAGCAGGGACAGGGGGCTTTACGAGCAGTACGTC. The encoded protein is CASSRDRGLYEQYV. The chain joins TRBV11-2 to TRBJ2-7; 12 bases agree with TRBD1. The CDR3 extends over 14 amino acids. The trim removed 5 bases at V and 4 bases at J, leaving 3 bases unmatched. Germline V gives CDR1 SGHAT, CDR2 FQNNGV.

This chain joins TRBV12-3 or TRBV12-4 and TRBJ2-1, with 16 positions matching TRBD2. The CDR3 is made up of 21 amino acids. The J segment lost 0 bases and the V segment lost 6 bases, leaving 14 bases of the junction unmatched. In DNA form, the CDR3 reads TGTGCCAGCAGGATTTACCCCGCGGGACTAGCGGGGGGGAGCTCCTACAATGAGCAGTTCTTC. This codes for CASRIYPAGLAGGSSYNEQFF.

This chain joins TRBV4-1 and TRBJ1-1; a possible D gene is TRBD1 (5 bases). CDR3 size: 17 residues. Per germline, CDR1 MGHRA and CDR2 YSYEKL. V lost 0 bases and J lost 5, with 19 bases in between. CDR3 loop: CASSQDGGSGRGTEAFF. The DNA of the CDR3 is TGCGCCAGCAGCCAAGACGGGGGATCTGGCCGAGGAACTGAAGCTTTCTTT.

This clonotype was seen only a few times. This chain links TRBV5-4 with TRBJ2-7; 14 positions match TRBD2. This CDR3 has 17 amino acids. From germline, CDR1 is SGHNT and CDR2 YYREEE (reference sequence). V lost 4 bases and J lost 1; bases outside the gene matches: 7. CDR3 in amino acids: CASSEGLAGGGSYEQYF. The DNA for the CDR3 is TGTGCCAGCAGCGAAGGACTAGCGGGGGGCGGGTCCTACGAGCAGTACTTC. Complete variable domain (other parts from reference TRBV5-4 and TRBJ2-7): ETGVTQSPTHLIKTRGQQVTLRCSSQSGHNTVSWYQQALGQGPQFIFQYYREEENGRGNFPPRFSGLQFPNYSSELNVNALELDDSALYLCASSEGLAGGGSYEQYFGPGTRLTVT.

This clonotype was counted many times. The CDR3 DNA sequence: TGTGCCAGCAGCACCTGGGACAGCGGGAACACCGGGGAGCTGTTTTTT. Its translation: CASSTWDSGNTGELFF. V gene TRBV7-6 combines with J gene TRBJ2-2; 7 nucleotides match TRBD1. The CDR3 consists of 16 residues. Germline loops: CDR1 SGHVS, CDR2 FNYEAQ. Unmatched junction bases numbered 7, after V lost 5 bases and J lost 1 base. The full variable domain, its missing parts supplied by reference TRBV7-6 and TRBJ2-2, is GAGVSQSPRYKVTKRGQDVALRCDPISGHVSLYWYRQALGQGPEFLTYFNYEAQQDKSGLPNDRFSAERPEGSISTLTIQRTEQRDSAMYRCASSTWDSGNTGELFFGEGSRLTVL.

In regard to this clonotype: Here the CDR3 omits its conserved ending phenylalanine or tryptophan, so a read error is the likely source. The chain has TRBV7-9 and TRBJ2-7; no clear D gene. This CDR3 has 13 residues. Trimming took off 3 bases at V and 5 bases at J, with 11 bases between the two ends. CDR1 is SEHNR and CDR2 is FQNEAQ in the germline V gene (reference sequence). In DNA form, the CDR3 reads TGTGCCAGCAGCTTTCCGGACCACGACGAGCAGTACATC. It codes for CASSFPDHDEQYI.

As for this clonotype: A much larger clone differs from this one at a single base, so this may be a read error. The chain is built from TRBV7-2 and TRBJ1-1; TRBD1 matches 7 bases. CDR3 size: 14 residues. The V gene end was trimmed by 1 base and the J gene end by 7 bases; junction bases not matched to a gene: 6. Germline values: CDR1 SGHTA, CDR2 FQGNSA. The CDR3 loop reads CASSLGQGIHEAFF. The CDR3 nucleotides are TGTGCCAGCAGCTTAGGACAGGGTATCCATGAAGCTTTCTTT.

This sequence joins TRBV5-1 and TRBJ2-1; 9 positions match TRBD1. The CDR3 has 15 amino acids. In germline, CDR1 is SGHRS, CDR2 YFSETQ. After removal of 0 bases from V and 6 bases from J, the junction contained 4 bases not matched to a gene. CDR3 in DNA: TGCGCCAGCAGCTTGGTGGGACAGGGACGCAATGAGCAGTTCTTC. This gives the protein CASSLVGQGRNEQFF. The whole variable domain, filled in from reference TRBV5-1 and TRBJ2-1, reads KAGVTQTPRYLIKTRGQQVTLSCSPISGHRSVSWYQQTPGQGLQFLFEYFSETQRNKGNFPGRFSGRQFSNSRSEMNVSTLELGDSALYLCASSLVGQGRNEQFFGPGTRLTVL.

The chain employs TRBV28 and TRBJ2-3; D assignment may be TRBD1 or TRBD2 (5 bases each). The CDR3 length is 15 residues. The V gene lost 5 bases and the J gene lost 2 bases, with 14 bases spanning the gap. Germline V CDR1 and CDR2: MDHEN, SYDVKM. CDR3 residues: CASSPGTAYTDTQYF. The CDR3 bases are TGTGCCAGCAGTCCCGGGACGGCCTACACAGATACGCAGTATTTT. Full variable domain (remainder filled in from reference TRBV28 and TRBJ2-3): DVKVTQSSRYLVKRTGEKVFLECVQDMDHENMFWYRQDPGLGLRLIYFSYDVKMKEKGDIPEGYSVSREKKERFSLILESASTNQTSMYLCASSPGTAYTDTQYFGPGTRLTVL.

This clonotype was found a few times. DNA of the CDR3: TGTGCCAGCAGCTTATACCCTACGAACACTGAAGCTTTCTTT. It codes for CASSLYPTNTEAFF. The chain joins TRBV7-9 to TRBJ1-1; no reliable D call. Germline values: CDR1 SEHNR, CDR2 FQNEAQ (reference sequence). The CDR3 covers 14 residues. Trimming shortened V by 2 bases and J by 1 base, and 8 bases separated the two germline ends.

This rearrangement joins TRBV6-1 to TRBJ1-2; D call uncertain. The CDR3 totals 13 residues. CDR1 and CDR2 from the germline V gene are MNHNS and SASEGT. V lost 1 base to trimming and J lost 3 bases, with 6 bases between them. CDR3 nucleotides: TGTGCCAGCAGTGAAGGGCGCTACTATGGCTACACCTTC. Translation gives CASSEGRYYGYTF.

This clonotype turned up a few times. This rearrangement joins TRBV6-2 or TRBV6-3 to TRBJ2-1; D might be TRBD2 (5 bases). Germline V gene sequence: CDR1 MNHEY, CDR2 SVGEGT. The CDR3 runs 15 residues. V dropped 7 bases and J dropped 4 bases, with 17 bases sitting between them. CDR3 nucleotide sequence: TGTGCCAGCACCTTTACGTCGGACTTATACAATGAGCAGTTCTTC. It is translated as CASTFTSDLYNEQFF.

This chain connects TRBV20-1 to TRBJ2-1, with a tentative D call TRBD2 (5 bases). The CDR3 is 15 amino acids. CDR1 is DFQATT and CDR2 is SNEGSKA in the germline V gene (reference sequence). V dropped 0 bases and J dropped 7 bases, with 16 bases sitting between them. Here the CDR3 DNA reads TGCAGTGCTAGAGATCACCCCACTAGGTCTAATGAGCAGTTCTTC. This codes for CSARDHPTRSNEQFF.

The chain joins TRBV4-3 to TRBJ2-2; D uncertain. The CDR3 sequence is 17 residues long. CDR1 and CDR2 from the germline V gene are LGHNA and YSLEER. V was cut by 1 base and J by 3 bases, with 15 bases left in between. The CDR3 protein is CASSQGMGERYTGELFF. The DNA for the CDR3 is TGCGCCAGCAGCCAAGGGATGGGCGAGAGGTACACCGGGGAGCTGTTTTTT.